Following are 13 T cell receptor beta chains from one sample sequenced in a study of blood T cell repertoires in COVID-19. This table comes from immunoSEQ multiplex PCR, and its TCRdb copy is limited to in-frame clones, with some not included. This table has tens of thousands of clones, 80% appearing once. Sample: peripheral blood. These receptors were taken from an older man who had recovered from COVID-19.

This chain connects TRBV29-1 to TRBJ1-1; 7 nucleotides agree with TRBD1. Germline V gene sequence: CDR1 SQVTM, CDR2 ANQGSEA. Trimming cost V 6 bases and J 3 bases; bases outside gene matches: 7. CDR3 length equals 13 residues. CDR3 loop: CSVSRGLDTEAFF. DNA of the CDR3: TGCAGCGTGAGCAGGGGGTTGGACACTGAAGCTTTCTTT. The whole variable domain, remainder taken from reference TRBV29-1 and TRBJ1-1, is SAVISQKPSRDICQRGTSLTIQCQVDSQVTMMFWYRQQPGQSLTLIATANQGSEATYESGFVIDKFPISRPNLTFSTLTVSNMSPEDSSIYLCSVSRGLDTEAFFGQGTRLTVV.

The chain recombines TRBV11-2 with TRBJ1-2; 9 bases are shared with TRBD1. Trimming cost V 5 bases and J 8 bases; bases outside gene matches: 15. Germline V gene lookup returns CDR1 SGHAT and CDR2 FQNNGV. This CDR3 is 16 amino acids long. CDR3 DNA: TGTGCCAGCAGCAAGAGGACAGGGGCCGCGATGCAGGGCTACACCTTC. This encodes CASSKRTGAAMQGYTF. Full variable domain (rest looked up from reference TRBV11-2 and TRBJ1-2): EAGVAQSPRYKIIEKRQSVAFWCNPISGHATLYWYQQILGQGPKLLIQFQNNGVVDDSQLPKDRFSAERLKGVDSTLKIQPAKLEDSAVYLCASSKRTGAAMQGYTFGSGTRLTVV.

This clone is labeled as large (0.1 to 1%). V and J are TRBV11-3 and TRBJ2-5; no clear D gene. The CDR3 loop spans 11 amino acids. The ends were cut back, 3 bases at V and 5 bases at J, with 4 bases in the middle. Germline-derived CDR1 and CDR2 are SGHNT and YENEEA. The CDR3 coding sequence is TGTGCCAGCAGCTTGAGGGAGACCCAGTACTTC. Its translation: CASSLRETQYF.

The chain couples TRBV6-5 to TRBJ2-5; TRBD1 agrees at 8 bases. Germline trimming cut 6 bases from V and 6 bases from J; bases unmatched to any gene: 6. CDR1 is MNHEY and CDR2 is SVGAGI in the germline V gene. The CDR3 sequence is 13 residues long. DNA for the CDR3: TGTGCCAGCAGGACTACAGGGGGAAAGACCCAGTACTTC. It yields the protein CASRTTGGKTQYF.

The J gene is TRBJ2-5, the V gene TRBV5-5; TRBD2 aligns across 9 bases. CDR1 is SGHKS, CDR2 YYEKEE, per germline (reference sequence). This CDR3 comprises 16 residues. The junction had 12 bases not matched to a gene; V was cut back by 4 bases and J by 5 bases. The CDR3 DNA is TGTGCCAGCAGCAAAGAAACTAGCGGGTCGGGGGAGACCCAGTACTTC. It is translated as CASSKETSGSGETQYF.

The chain carries TRBV7-2 and TRBJ1-2; maybe TRBD1 (6 bases). CDR3 length: 15 amino acids. V was clipped by 5 bases and J by 7 bases, with 20 bases between them. Germline V CDR1 and CDR2: SGHTA, FQGNSA. CDR3 sequence (DNA): TGTGCCAGCAGCCCTCAGGGGACCTGGGAAGCTGGCTACACCTTC. Translating it yields CASSPQGTWEAGYTF.

The chain uses TRBV12-3 or TRBV12-4 and TRBJ2-5; D is possibly TRBD1 (6 bases). The CDR3 totals 13 residues. The V gene lost 3 bases and the J gene lost 4 bases, with 9 bases spanning the gap. In DNA, the CDR3 is TGTGCCAGCAGTTTGCAGGGGCCAGAGACCCAGTACTTC. As protein: CASSLQGPETQYF.

This sequence joins TRBV30 and TRBJ1-6; D remains unclear. The V end was cut by 4 bases, the J end by 0 bases, with 10 bases between. Germline lookup yields CDR1 GTSNPN and CDR2 SVGIG (reference sequence). The CDR3 sequence is 15 residues long. The CDR3 coding sequence is TGTGCCTGGAACTGGGCGAGCTCCTATAATTCACCCCTCCACTTT. Its translation: CAWNWASSYNSPLHF.

This clone has a handful of counts. The genes are TRBV10-2 and TRBJ2-1; 7 bases align to TRBD2. The junction had 7 bases not matched to a gene; V was cut back by 0 bases and J by 8 bases. CDR1 is WSHSY and CDR2 is SAAADI in the germline V gene. The CDR3 is 15 amino acids. CDR3 DNA: TGCGCCAGCAGTGAGTCGGGCGGGAGTATTTATGAGCAGTTCTTC. Protein: CASSESGGSIYEQFF.

V and J are TRBV28 and TRBJ2-1, with 8 nucleotides matching TRBD2. Germline CDR1 reads MDHEN; CDR2 reads SYDVKM. The CDR3 totals 12 residues. The V and J ends lost 8 bases and 10 bases, in that order; junction bases with no gene match: 7. This CDR3 is CASGLAQYEQFF. CDR3 in DNA: TGTGCCAGCGGACTAGCTCAATACGAGCAGTTCTTC.

V and J are TRBV18 and TRBJ1-6; 8 positions agree with TRBD1. Per the germline V gene, CDR1 is KGHSH and CDR2 is LQKENI. This CDR3 is built from 15 residues. The V segment lost 1 base and the J segment 5 bases; nucleotides outside the gene matches: 1. CDR3 loop: CASSPRTGNNSPLHF. The CDR3 DNA is TGTGCCAGCTCACCACGGACAGGGAATAATTCACCCCTCCACTTT.

This clone showed up just once. V usage is TRBV9 and J usage is TRBJ1-5; D is possibly TRBD1 (5 bases). Per germline, CDR1 SGDLS and CDR2 YYNGEE. V gave up 3 bases and J gave up 6 bases, with 16 bases separating them. CDR3 size: 15 residues. The CDR3 spells CASSGGEWETQPQHF. DNA of the CDR3: TGTGCCAGCAGCGGGGGGGAATGGGAGACTCAGCCCCAGCATTTT. Full variable domain (remainder filled in from reference TRBV9 and TRBJ1-5): DSGVTQTPKHLITATGQRVTLRCSPRSGDLSVYWYQQSLDQGLQFLIQYYNGEERAKGNILERFSAQQFPDLHSELNLSSLELGDSALYFCASSGGEWETQPQHFGDGTRLSIL.

The chain couples TRBV18 to TRBJ1-4; D remains unclear. The V and J ends lost 6 bases and 0 bases respectively, with 8 bases between them. The CDR3 sequence is 14 residues long. Germline V gene lookup returns CDR1 KGHSH and CDR2 LQKENI. The CDR3 region is CASSPGATNEKLFF. The CDR3 DNA reads TGTGCCAGCTCCCCGGGAGCAACTAATGAAAAACTGTTTTTT. Looking up the rest from reference TRBV18 and TRBJ1-4 gives the full variable domain: NAGVMQNPRHLVRRRGQEARLRCSPMKGHSHVYWYRQLPEEGLKFMVYLQKENIIDESGMPKERFSAEFPKEGPSILRIQQVVRGDSAAYFCASSPGATNEKLFFGSGTQLSVL.